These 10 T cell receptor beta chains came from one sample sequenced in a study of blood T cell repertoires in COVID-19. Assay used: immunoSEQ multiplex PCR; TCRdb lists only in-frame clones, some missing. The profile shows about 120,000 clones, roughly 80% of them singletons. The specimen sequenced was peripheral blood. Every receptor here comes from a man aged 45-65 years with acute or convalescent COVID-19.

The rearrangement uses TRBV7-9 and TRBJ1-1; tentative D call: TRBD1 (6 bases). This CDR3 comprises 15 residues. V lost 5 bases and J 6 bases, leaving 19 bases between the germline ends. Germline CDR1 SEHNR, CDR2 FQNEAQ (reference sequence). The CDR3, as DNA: TGTGCCAGCAGCCCCCCCCTTACAGGGAGGGCTGAAGCTTTCTTT. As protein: CASSPPLTGRAEAFF. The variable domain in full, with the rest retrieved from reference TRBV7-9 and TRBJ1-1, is DTGVSQNPRHKITKRGQNVTFRCDPISEHNRLYWYRQTLGQGPEFLTYFQNEAQLEKSRLLSDRFSAERPKGSFSTLEIQRTEQGDSAMYLCASSPPLTGRAEAFFGQGTRLTVV.

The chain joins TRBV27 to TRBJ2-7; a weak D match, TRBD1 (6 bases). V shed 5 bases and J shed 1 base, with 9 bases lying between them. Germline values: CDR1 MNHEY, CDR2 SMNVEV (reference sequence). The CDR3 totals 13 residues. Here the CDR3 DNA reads TGTGCCAGCAGTAGAACAGGGTCCTACGAGCAGTACTTC. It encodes CASSRTGSYEQYF.

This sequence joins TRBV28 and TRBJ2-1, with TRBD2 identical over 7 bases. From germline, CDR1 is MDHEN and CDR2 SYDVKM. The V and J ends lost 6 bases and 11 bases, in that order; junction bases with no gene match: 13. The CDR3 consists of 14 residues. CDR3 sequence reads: CASRTGGGRTKQFF. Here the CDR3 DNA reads TGTGCCAGCAGAACCGGCGGGGGAAGGACGAAGCAGTTCTTC.

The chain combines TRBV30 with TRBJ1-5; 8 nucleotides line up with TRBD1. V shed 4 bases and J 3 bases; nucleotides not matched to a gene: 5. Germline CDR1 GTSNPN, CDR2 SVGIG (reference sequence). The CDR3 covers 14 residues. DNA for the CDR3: TGTGCCTGGAACGAGGGACAGGTCAATCAGCCCCAGCATTTT. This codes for CAWNEGQVNQPQHF.

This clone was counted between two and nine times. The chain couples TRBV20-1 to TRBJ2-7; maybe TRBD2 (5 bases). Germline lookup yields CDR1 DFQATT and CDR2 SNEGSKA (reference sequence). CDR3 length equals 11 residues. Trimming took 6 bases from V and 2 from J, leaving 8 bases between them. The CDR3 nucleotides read TGCAGTGCGGACTGGGCCTACGAGCAGTACTTC. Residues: CSADWAYEQYF.

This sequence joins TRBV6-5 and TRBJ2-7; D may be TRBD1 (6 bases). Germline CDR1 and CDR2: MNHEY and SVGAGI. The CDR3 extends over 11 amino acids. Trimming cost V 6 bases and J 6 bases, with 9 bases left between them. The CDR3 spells CASSIRGEQYF. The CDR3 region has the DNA TGTGCCAGCAGCATCAGGGGCGAGCAGTACTTC.

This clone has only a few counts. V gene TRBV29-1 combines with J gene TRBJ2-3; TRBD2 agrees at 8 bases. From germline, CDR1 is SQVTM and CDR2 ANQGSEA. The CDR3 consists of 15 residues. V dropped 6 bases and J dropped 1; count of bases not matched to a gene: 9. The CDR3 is CSVPDGRGGTDTQYF. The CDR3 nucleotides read TGCAGCGTCCCAGACGGGAGGGGAGGCACAGATACGCAGTATTTT.

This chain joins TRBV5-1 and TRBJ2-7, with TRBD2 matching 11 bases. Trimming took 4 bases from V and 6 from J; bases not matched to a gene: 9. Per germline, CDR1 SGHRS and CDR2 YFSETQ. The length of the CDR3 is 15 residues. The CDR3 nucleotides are TGCGCCAGCAGCGCCGGGACTAGCGGATCAAGCGAGCAGTACTTC. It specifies CASSAGTSGSSEQYF.

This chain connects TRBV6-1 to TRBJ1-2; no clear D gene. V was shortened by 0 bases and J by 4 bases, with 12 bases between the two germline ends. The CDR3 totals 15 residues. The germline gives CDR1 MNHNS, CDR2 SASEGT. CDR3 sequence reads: CASSEAVGGTYGYTF. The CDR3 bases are TGTGCCAGCAGTGAAGCTGTCGGTGGTACCTATGGCTACACCTTC.

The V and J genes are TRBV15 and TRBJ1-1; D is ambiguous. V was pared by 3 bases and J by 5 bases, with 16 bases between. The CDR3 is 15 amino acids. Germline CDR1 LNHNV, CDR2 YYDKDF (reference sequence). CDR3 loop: CATSSGRARATEAFF. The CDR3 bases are TGTGCCACCAGCAGCGGGAGGGCGAGGGCGACTGAAGCTTTCTTT.